The 7 T cell receptor beta chains in this list originate from one sample, sequenced in a study of blood T cell repertoires in COVID-19. This table comes from immunoSEQ multiplex PCR, and its TCRdb copy is limited to in-frame clones, with some not included. The sample lists some 200,000 clones, approximately 80% occurring once. The sequenced sample consisted of PBMCs or T cells enriched from blood (not recorded which). Receptor source: a woman aged 40 to 50 with acute COVID-19.

This clone was seen a handful of times. The DNA for the CDR3 is TGCGCCAGCAGCTCCAAGACAGGGGCAGGGACTGAAGCTTTCTTT. It codes for CASSSKTGAGTEAFF. The chain combines TRBV5-1 with TRBJ1-1; 8 positions match TRBD1. J gave up 5 bases and V 3 bases, and 9 bases lay outside the gene matches. Germline CDR1 is SGHRS and CDR2 is YFSETQ. The CDR3 has 15 residues. Filled out from reference TRBV5-1 and TRBJ1-1, the complete variable domain reads KAGVTQTPRYLIKTRGQQVTLSCSPISGHRSVSWYQQTPGQGLQFLFEYFSETQRNKGNFPGRFSGRQFSNSRSEMNVSTLELGDSALYLCASSSKTGAGTEAFFGQGTRLTVV.

This clone showed up just once. The chain uses TRBV10-3 and TRBJ1-1; D gene ambiguous. V was trimmed by 6 bases and J by 5 bases, leaving 10 bases between them. The CDR3 has 12 residues. Germline V lookup: CDR1 ENHRY, CDR2 SYGVKD. This chain's CDR3 is CAIRVPGTEAFF. In nucleotides, the CDR3 is TGTGCCATCAGGGTCCCGGGTACTGAAGCTTTCTTT.

The V gene is TRBV27, the J gene TRBJ1-5; 9 bases are shared with TRBD1. Trimming removed 2 bases from V and 6 bases from J; junction bases left unmatched: 2. This CDR3 is built from 14 residues. The germline gives CDR1 MNHEY, CDR2 SMNVEV (reference sequence). CDR3: CASSLTGGFQPQHF. The CDR3, as DNA: TGTGCCAGCAGTTTAACAGGGGGCTTTCAGCCCCAGCATTTT.

The chain combines TRBV4-1 with TRBJ1-4; D remains unclear. Germline assignment: CDR1 MGHRA and CDR2 YSYEKL. Trimming removed 0 bases at V and 4 bases at J, with 6 bases between. CDR3 length equals 14 residues. CDR3 protein: CASSQEQNNEKLFF. The CDR3 nucleotides read TGCGCCAGCAGCCAAGAACAGAATAATGAAAAACTGTTTTTT.

This clone occurred once. V is TRBV7-2 and J is TRBJ2-2; 12 bases line up with TRBD2. The length of the CDR3 is 16 residues. Trimming at V came to 2 bases and at J to 7 bases, leaving 5 bases not matched to a gene. Per germline, CDR1 SGHTA and CDR2 FQGNSA. DNA of the CDR3: TGTGCCAGCAGCTTACGACTAGCGGGAGTGATCGGGGAGCTGTTTTTT. This gives the protein CASSLRLAGVIGELFF.

This clone was seen more than once but under ten times. As DNA, the CDR3 is TGTGCCAGCAGCCCCCGACTAGCGGGGGACGAGCAGTACTTC. The encoded protein is CASSPRLAGDEQYF. The chain employs TRBV14 and TRBJ2-7; 12 bases are shared with TRBD2. Losses at the gene ends were 4 bases for V and 5 bases for J; bases not matched to a gene: 3. This CDR3 has 14 amino acids. Germline CDR1 SGHDN, CDR2 FVKESK.

J is TRBJ2-1 and V is TRBV3-1 (or the pseudogene TRBV3-2); the match to TRBD2 covers 9 bases. Trimming cost V 0 bases and J 8 bases; bases outside gene matches: 8. The CDR3 extends over 16 amino acids. The V gene's germline CDR1 is LGHDT and CDR2 YNNKEL (reference sequence). CDR3 in amino acids: CASSQEGRGGPHEQFF. The CDR3 nucleotides are TGTGCCAGCAGCCAAGAGGGGCGGGGGGGCCCCCATGAGCAGTTCTTC.